These 30 T cell receptor beta chains share one sample of origin, sequenced in a study of OX40 agonist ivuxolimab in advanced cancers. The data were produced by immunoSEQ multiplex PCR, yet TCRdb's version contains in-frame clones alone and is incomplete. The data contain tens of thousands of clones, roughly nine tenths of them singletons. The sequencing used CD4+ or CD8+ T cells sorted from blood, collected in a trial of the OX40 agonist ivuxolimab. The receptors were gathered from an adult with an advanced solid tumor such as melanoma, head and neck, liver or kidney cancer.

This chain joins TRBV28 and TRBJ2-3; TRBD1 matches 10 bases. Germline trimming cut 1 base from V and 4 bases from J; bases unmatched to any gene: 5. This CDR3 is built from 16 residues. CDR1 and CDR2 from the germline V gene are MDHEN and SYDVKM. The CDR3 DNA reads as TGTGCCAGCAGTTTATCCGGGACAGGGGTTTCAGATACGCAGTATTTT. Its translation: CASSLSGTGVSDTQYF.

The rearrangement uses TRBV7-2 and TRBJ1-1, with D possibly matching TRBD1 (5 bases). Trimming pared 1 base from V and 1 base from J, leaving 7 bases between. The CDR3 is 14 amino acids. The germline gives CDR1 SGHTA, CDR2 FQGNSA. The CDR3 reads CASSLGQGNTEAFF. The CDR3 coding sequence is TGTGCCAGCAGCTTAGGCCAGGGGAACACTGAAGCTTTCTTT.

V and J are TRBV11-2 and TRBJ2-5; D may be TRBD1 (5 bases). The germline V and J ends were trimmed by 2 bases and 3 bases, with 10 bases remaining between them. Germline V gene lookup returns CDR1 SGHAT and CDR2 FQNNGV. The CDR3 covers 14 residues. CDR3 sequence reads: CASSLLDTKETQYF. CDR3 nucleotides: TGTGCCAGCAGCTTATTGGACACTAAAGAGACCCAGTACTTC.

CDR3 protein: CASSLDPRNGSPLHF. CDR3 DNA sequence: TGTGCCAGCAGCTTAGATCCCAGGAATGGGTCACCCCTCCACTTT. V gene TRBV7-9 combines with J gene TRBJ1-6; no firm D call. The V end was cut by 1 base, the J end by 10 bases, with 14 bases between. Germline assignment: CDR1 SEHNR and CDR2 FQNEAQ (reference sequence). The CDR3 length is 15 residues.

About this clone itself: An end of the junction differs from the germline gene, which may be a read error. The chain links TRBV10-3 to TRBJ2-1, with TRBD1 as a possible D gene (6 bases). The CDR3 is 13 amino acids. Germline-derived CDR1 and CDR2 are ENHRY and SYGVKD. The CDR3 sequence is CAISEDRINQQFF. In DNA, the CDR3 is TGTGCCATCAGTGAGGACAGGATCAATCAGCAGTTCTTC.

The chain has TRBV30 and TRBJ2-5; no firm D call. The CDR3 has 12 amino acids. Deletions cut 0 bases from V and 5 bases from J, with 7 bases between. Germline CDR1 and CDR2: GTSNPN and SVGIG (reference sequence). CDR3 amino acids: CAWSVHGETQYF. CDR3 nucleotide sequence: TGTGCCTGGAGTGTACACGGGGAGACCCAGTACTTC.

This chain connects TRBV2 to TRBJ1-1; D is possibly TRBD1 (5 bases). The germline V gene has CDR1 SNHLY and CDR2 FYNNEI. Between the trimmed V and J ends, which lost 7 bases and 4 bases, there was a span of 16 bases. This CDR3 contains 14 residues. CDR3 sequence reads: CASTPRGAATEAFF. CDR3 coding DNA: TGTGCCAGCACCCCGCGAGGGGCGGCCACTGAAGCTTTCTTT.

This sequence joins TRBV7-2 and TRBJ2-2; no reliable D call. The germline gives CDR1 SGHTA, CDR2 FQGNSA. There are 15 residues in the CDR3. With 5 bases removed from V and 2 bases from J, the gap between germline ends came to 12 bases. The DNA of the CDR3 is TGTGCCAGCAGCACCTCCCCAGCCAACACCGGGGAGCTGTTTTTT. It encodes CASSTSPANTGELFF.

The count of this clone is one. This sequence joins TRBV7-2 and TRBJ2-1; D is possibly TRBD1 or TRBD2 (6 bases each). Germline lookup yields CDR1 SGHTA and CDR2 FQGNSA. CDR3 size: 16 residues. V was trimmed by 1 base and J by 7 bases, leaving 17 bases between them. The CDR3 coding sequence is TGTGCCAGCAGCTTAGGAGGGGGGTCTGGTCTGAATGAGCAGTTCTTC. Its protein is CASSLGGGSGLNEQFF. Looking up the rest from reference TRBV7-2 and TRBJ2-1 gives the full variable domain: GAGVSQSPSNKVTEKGKDVELRCDPISGHTALYWYRQSLGQGLEFLIYFQGNSAPDKSGLPSDRFSAERTGGSVSTLTIQRTQQEDSAVYLCASSLGGGSGLNEQFFGPGTRLTVL.

The chain carries TRBV5-4 and TRBJ2-3; D is possibly TRBD2 (5 bases). Trimming removed 2 bases from V and 0 bases from J, with 10 bases in between. This CDR3 spans 15 amino acids. CDR1 is SGHNT, CDR2 YYREEE, per germline (reference sequence). The chain's CDR3 is CASSLAATSTDTQYF. The CDR3 DNA reads as TGTGCCAGCAGCTTAGCGGCCACTAGCACAGATACGCAGTATTTT.

The chain has TRBV5-1 and TRBJ1-1; D unclear. CDR3 length: 15 amino acids. V shed 6 bases and J shed 1 base, with 16 bases lying between them. Looked up from germline, CDR1 is SGHRS and CDR2 is YFSETQ. This CDR3 reads CASIREPAPNTEAFF. The DNA of the CDR3 is TGCGCCAGCATCCGGGAACCCGCCCCGAACACTGAAGCTTTCTTT.

This chain links TRBV15 with TRBJ2-3; TRBD1 or TRBD2 may be the D gene (6 bases each). V dropped 4 bases and J dropped 6 bases, with 23 bases sitting between them. The CDR3 sequence is 17 residues long. CDR1 is LNHNV, CDR2 YYDKDF, per germline (reference sequence). CDR3 bases: TGTGCCACCAGCATCACCTTCGGGGGCCCCCCTGGGGATACGCAGTATTTT. It yields the protein CATSITFGGPPGDTQYF.

The genes are TRBV30 and TRBJ1-1, with D perhaps matching TRBD1 (6 bases). Trimming left V 0 bases short and J 4 bases short, with 24 bases between. CDR3 length equals 18 residues. The germline V gene encodes CDR1 GTSNPN and CDR2 SVGIG (reference sequence). This CDR3 is CAWSVRTGGAMMGTEAFF. In nucleotides, the CDR3 is TGTGCCTGGAGTGTACGGACGGGGGGCGCAATGATGGGCACTGAAGCTTTCTTT.

This clone was seen once. The chain recombines TRBV7-9 with TRBJ2-3, with TRBD2 as a possible D gene (5 bases). The germline CDR1 and CDR2 sequences are SEHNR and FQNEAQ (reference sequence). V was cut by 11 bases and J by 0 bases, with 15 bases left in between. The CDR3 runs 14 residues. The CDR3 region has the DNA TGTGCCGTCCCCCCCTGGACTAGCACAGATACGCAGTATTTT. Translated, it gives CAVPPWTSTDTQYF.

The CDR3: CASSVVRNTGELFF. In nucleotides, the CDR3 is TGTGCCAGCAGCGTAGTCAGGAACACCGGGGAGCTGTTTTTT. The rearrangement uses TRBV9 and TRBJ2-2; D is ambiguous. The V end was cut by 0 bases, the J end by 1 base, with 4 bases between. Germline lookup yields CDR1 SGDLS and CDR2 YYNGEE. The CDR3 runs 14 residues. Using reference TRBV9 and TRBJ2-2 for the parts outside the CDR3, the full variable domain is DSGVTQTPKHLITATGQRVTLRCSPRSGDLSVYWYQQSLDQGLQFLIQYYNGEERAKGNILERFSAQQFPDLHSELNLSSLELGDSALYFCASSVVRNTGELFFGEGSRLTVL.

The V gene is TRBV27, the J gene TRBJ1-1, with TRBD1 as a possible D gene (6 bases). Germline loops: CDR1 MNHEY, CDR2 SMNVEV (reference sequence). The CDR3 has 14 residues. Trimming left V 5 bases short and J 9 bases short, with 19 bases between. The CDR3 DNA is TGTGCCAGCAGTCCCCAATCGGACAGCCATAAAGCTTTCTTT. Its protein is CASSPQSDSHKAFF.

This chain joins TRBV15 and TRBJ1-3; possibly TRBD1 for D (5 bases). The CDR3 totals 15 residues. The germline gives CDR1 LNHNV, CDR2 YYDKDF (reference sequence). Between the trimmed V and J ends, which lost 0 bases and 4 bases, there was a span of 10 bases. The CDR3 loop reads CATSRDRVRGNTIYF. The CDR3, as DNA: TGTGCCACCAGCAGAGACAGGGTGAGAGGAAACACCATATATTTT. The full variable domain, with the rest looked up from reference TRBV15 and TRBJ1-3, is DAMVIQNPRYQVTQFGKPVTLSCSQTLNHNVMYWYQQKSSQAPKLLFHYYDKDFNNEADTPDNFQSRRPNTSFCFLDIRSPGLGDTAMYLCATSRDRVRGNTIYFGEGSWLTVV.

The chain links TRBV4-1 to TRBJ1-3, with no clear D. Germline-derived CDR1 and CDR2 are MGHRA and YSYEKL. CDR3 size: 16 residues. With 0 bases removed from V and 0 bases from J, the gap between germline ends came to 9 bases. Written as DNA, the CDR3 is TGCGCCAGCAGCCAAGATTTAAGGAGCTCTGGAAACACCATATATTTT. Translation gives CASSQDLRSSGNTIYF.

V and J are TRBV4-1 and TRBJ1-2, with D uncertain. V lost 2 bases and J lost 0, with 22 bases in between. The CDR3 extends over 19 amino acids. The germline V gene encodes CDR1 MGHRA and CDR2 YSYEKL. The CDR3 region has the DNA TGCGCCAGCAGCCAATTCCGACTGCTTCCCAAATTAGCTAACTATGGCTACACCTTC. Protein: CASSQFRLLPKLANYGYTF.

The chain has TRBV7-2 and TRBJ2-3; 11 bases match TRBD1. Trimming took 5 bases from V and 7 from J; bases not matched to a gene: 8. The germline CDR1 and CDR2 sequences are SGHTA and FQGNSA. The CDR3 runs to 15 residues. CDR3 protein: CASSGTGGRGYTQYF. The CDR3 DNA reads TGTGCCAGCAGCGGGACAGGGGGGCGCGGATATACGCAGTATTTT.

The chain has TRBV6-6 and TRBJ2-7; 9 bases are shared with TRBD2. Trimming removed 6 bases from V and 2 bases from J; junction bases left unmatched: 8. The CDR3 spans 15 residues. From germline, CDR1 is MNHNY and CDR2 SVGAGI (reference sequence). The CDR3 coding sequence is TGTGCCAGCAGCCGACAGACTAGCGGCACCTACGAGCAGTACTTC. Translating gives CASSRQTSGTYEQYF.

This chain links TRBV21-1 with TRBJ2-3; no check of the table's D call, TRBD2, against the DNA was made. TRBV21-1 is recorded as a pseudogene. The CDR3 spans 16 residues. The CDR3 DNA is TGTGCCAGCAGCAGGGGGAGGGGCGCGACACAAGATACGCAGTATTTT. The encoded protein is CASSRGRGATQDTQYF.

The chain recombines TRBV6-1 with TRBJ2-5, with no clear D. This CDR3 contains 14 residues. Trimming removed 2 bases from V and 5 bases from J, with 12 bases in between. CDR1 and CDR2 (germline): MNHNS, SASEGT. Written as DNA, the CDR3 is TGTGCCAGCAGTGAACCACAGTCCTCGGAGACCCAGTACTTC. Residues: CASSEPQSSETQYF.

This rearrangement joins TRBV27 to TRBJ1-6; the match to TRBD1 covers 9 bases. Germline CDR1 and CDR2: MNHEY and SMNVEV (reference sequence). CDR3 length: 15 amino acids. V trimming: 7 bases; J trimming: 9 bases; junction bases outside the gene matches: 10. CDR3 sequence (DNA): TGTGCCAGCACCTCGTGGGGGACAGGGCTTTCACCCCTCCACTTT. The encoded protein is CASTSWGTGLSPLHF.

The V gene is TRBV7-2, the J gene TRBJ2-2; 7 bases match TRBD2. V gave up 1 base and J gave up 4 bases; unmatched junction bases: 15. The CDR3 spans 19 residues. CDR1 is SGHTA, CDR2 FQGNSA, per germline. CDR3 loop: CASSLEAAGLAVSTGELFF. The DNA of the CDR3 is TGTGCCAGCAGCTTAGAAGCGGCGGGCCTAGCGGTGAGCACCGGGGAGCTGTTTTTT.

J is TRBJ1-2 and V is TRBV23-1; maybe TRBD1 (6 bases). TRBV23-1 is placed among ORFs of uncertain function. This CDR3 has 15 residues. Deletions cut 7 bases from V and 0 bases from J, with 15 bases between. As DNA, the CDR3 is TGCGCCAGCACTTCCAGGGGAAAAGCTAACTATGGCTACACCTTC. Protein product: CASTSRGKANYGYTF.

As concerns this clone: Within the sample, other DNA sequences also encode this same CDR3. The rearrangement uses TRBV4-1 and TRBJ1-6; TRBD1 matches at 8 bases. This CDR3 spans 14 amino acids. Unmatched junction bases numbered 5, after V lost 4 bases and J lost 9 bases. Looked up from germline, CDR1 is MGHRA and CDR2 is YSYEKL. CDR3 DNA: TGCGCCAGCAGCCCCGGACAGGGCGGTTCACCCCTCCACTTT. It codes for CASSPGQGGSPLHF.

A single count supports this clone. V and J are TRBV11-2 and TRBJ1-2; 7 bases match TRBD1. V shed 6 bases and J 5 bases; nucleotides not matched to a gene: 12. This CDR3 contains 15 residues. CDR1 SGHAT and CDR2 FQNNGV come from the germline V gene. Here the CDR3 DNA reads TGTGCCAGCAGAAACCCCGGCCGACAGGGATATGGCTACACCTTC. Protein sequence: CASRNPGRQGYGYTF.

V gene TRBV7-8 combines with J gene TRBJ1-4; unclear D gene. Germline CDR1 and CDR2: SGHVS and FQNEAQ. CDR3 length equals 16 residues. Trimming cost V 1 base and J 2 bases, with 11 bases left between them. CDR3 loop: CASSLERVRTNEKLFF. The CDR3 DNA reads as TGTGCCAGCAGCTTAGAGAGGGTGCGGACTAATGAAAAACTGTTTTTT.

The V call is TRBV6-1, the J call TRBJ2-1; 13 bases agree with TRBD2. V dropped 1 base and J dropped 6; count of bases not matched to a gene: 0. The CDR3 contains 15 residues. Germline V gene lookup returns CDR1 MNHNS and CDR2 SASEGT. CDR3 loop: CASSEGLAGGNEQFF. For the CDR3, the DNA is TGTGCCAGCAGTGAAGGACTAGCGGGGGGCAATGAGCAGTTCTTC.